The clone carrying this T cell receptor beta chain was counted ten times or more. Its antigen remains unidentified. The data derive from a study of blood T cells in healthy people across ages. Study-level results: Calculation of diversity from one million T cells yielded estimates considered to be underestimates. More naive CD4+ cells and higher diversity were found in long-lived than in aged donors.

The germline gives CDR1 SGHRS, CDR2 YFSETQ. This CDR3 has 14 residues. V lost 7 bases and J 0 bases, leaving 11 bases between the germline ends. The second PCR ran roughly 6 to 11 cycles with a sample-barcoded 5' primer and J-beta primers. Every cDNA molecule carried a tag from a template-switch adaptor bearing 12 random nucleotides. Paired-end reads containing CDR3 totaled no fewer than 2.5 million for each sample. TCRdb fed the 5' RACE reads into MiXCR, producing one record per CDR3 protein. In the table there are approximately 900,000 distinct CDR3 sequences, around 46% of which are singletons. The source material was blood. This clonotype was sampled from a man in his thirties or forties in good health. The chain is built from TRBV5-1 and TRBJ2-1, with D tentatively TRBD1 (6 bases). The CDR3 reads CASRDTASYNEQFF. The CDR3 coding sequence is TGCGCCAGCCGGGACACAGCCTCCTACAATGAGCAGTTCTTC.